This TCR beta chain is from a study of tumor-infiltrating lymphocytes in primary liver carcinoma. As for the study in general: Patients included men and women of 30 to 69 years. Samples had roughly 3.5 to 7.13 million productive TCRbeta reads, comparable between tissue types. Study-level findings and limits: It was in tumors, not blood, that the top-250-clone fraction was significantly higher (p = 0.039).

The CDR3 is 13 residues long. V lost 1 base, J lost 3 bases, and 4 bases lay in between. Germline assignment: CDR1 SEHNR and CDR2 FQNEAQ (reference sequence). TCR beta cDNA came from about 0.55 ug total RNA, primed with a constant-region primer. Researchers made the TCR beta libraries by running three nested multiplex PCR rounds with slightly modified ARM-PCR. A C-beta reverse primer and TRBV1-TRBV30 forward primers served in each of the first two PCR rounds, at about 10 cycles apiece. TCRdb passed the multiplex PCR reads through MiXCR, listing each CDR3 protein once. In the table there are 150,000 to 200,000 distinct CDR3 sequences, 60% of which are singletons. Notes on this clonotype: Its antigen is as yet unknown.

RNA isolated from unsorted whole blood supplied the blood RNA, with germline DNA also extracted. Chronic HBV infection affected patients, none of whom had received treatment. This TCR was sampled from a man aged 40-49 years with primary liver carcinoma and hepatitis B virus infection. Sequencing input: peripheral blood. The chain combines TRBV7-9 with TRBJ2-1, with D uncertain. CDR3 nucleotide sequence: TGTGCCAGCAGCTTAGTCGGCTACAATGAGCAGTTCTTC. Translating gives CASSLVGYNEQFF.